This TCR beta chain was documented in a study of cytotoxic CD8 clonotypes in ibrutinib-treated CLL. Points from the study as a whole: The study found baseline clonality above age-matched healthy donors, tracking circulating CD8+ T-cell counts. Clonality increased at ibrutinib response and stayed stable in sustained remission. At progression, however, it fell back toward baseline.

As concerns this clone: Its antigen is currently unknown.

The data were produced by immunoSEQ multiplex PCR, yet TCRdb's version contains in-frame clones alone and is incomplete. The table includes more than 300,000 clones, around four fifths detected once. The sequencing here drew on PBMCs, taken before ibrutinib treatment. This sequence was found in a human donor with chronic lymphocytic leukemia.

The DNA of the CDR3 is TGTGCCAGCAGCCTAACTAGCGGGATCGGCAATGAGCAGTTCTTC. Translated, it gives CASSLTSGIGNEQFF. The chain joins TRBV27 to TRBJ2-1; 10 nucleotides agree with TRBD2. V was pared by 6 bases and J by 6 bases, with 8 bases of the junction left unmatched. This CDR3 region has 15 residues. Germline values: CDR1 MNHEY, CDR2 SMNVEV (reference sequence).